Listed below are T cell receptor beta chains from one sample, sequenced in a study of T cells in Graves' hyperthyroidism and ophthalmopathy. TCRdb processed the multiplex PCR reads anew with MiXCR; each CDR3 protein has one entry. This table has around 580,000 distinct CDR3 sequences, around 45% appearing once. Specimen: peripheral blood or thyroid tissue (not recorded which). These receptors all stem from a young woman with Graves' hyperthyroidism. The CDR3 runs from the conserved cysteine through the conserved F or W. Fields, in order: J gene, V gene, clone size, D gene, CDR3 protein, CDR3 DNA. D genes are given only for firm matches. Clone size is stated in some rows and not others, as once, few, many or a class when expanded.

j_gene: TRBJ2-7; v_gene: TRBV7-2; abundance: many; d_gene: TRBD2; CDR3aa: CASSLDGRAYEQYF; CDR3nt: TGTGCCAGCAGCTTAGACGGGAGGGCCTACGAGCAGTACTTC
j_gene: TRBJ2-7; v_gene: TRBV25-1; abundance: many; d_gene: TRBD1; CDR3aa: CASRRGQGAILF; CDR3nt: TGTGCCAGCAGACGCGGACAGGGCGCGATCCTCTTC
j_gene: TRBJ1-2; v_gene: TRBV7-2; abundance: -; d_gene: -; CDR3aa: CASSPETTGYGYTF; CDR3nt: TGTGCCAGCAGCCCAGAGACTACAGGGTATGGCTACACCTTC
j_gene: TRBJ2-2; v_gene: TRBV2; abundance: many; d_gene: -; CDR3aa: CASSGNGPTGELFF; CDR3nt: TGTGCCAGCAGTGGGAACGGACCGACCGGGGAGCTGTTTTTT
j_gene: TRBJ2-2; v_gene: TRBV7-2; abundance: -; d_gene: -; CDR3aa: CASSPYTSAFANTGELFF; CDR3nt: TGTGCCAGCTCACCATATACCAGCGCCTTCGCGAACACCGGGGAGCTGTTTTTT
j_gene: TRBJ2-3; v_gene: TRBV7-2; abundance: few; d_gene: -; CDR3aa: CASSLGIDTQYF; CDR3nt: TGTGCCAGCAGCTTAGGGATAGATACGCAGTATTTT
j_gene: TRBJ2-5; v_gene: TRBV5-6; abundance: -; d_gene: -; CDR3aa: CASSSDRYQEAQYF; CDR3nt: TGTGCCAGCAGTAGCGACAGGTACCAAGAGGCCCAGTACTTC
j_gene: TRBJ1-1; v_gene: TRBV5-1; abundance: -; d_gene: -; CDR3aa: CASSALGVNTEAFF; CDR3nt: TGCGCCAGCAGCGCGCTAGGGGTGAACACTGAAGCTTTCTTT
j_gene: TRBJ2-7; v_gene: TRBV11-3; abundance: many; d_gene: -; CDR3aa: CASSFWGRDYEQYF; CDR3nt: TGTGCCAGCAGCTTTTGGGGCAGGGACTACGAGCAGTACTTC
j_gene: TRBJ2-7; v_gene: TRBV7-2; abundance: many; d_gene: TRBD1; CDR3aa: CASSWDGTGSNEQYF; CDR3nt: TGTGCCAGCAGCTGGGACGGGACAGGGTCGAACGAGCAGTACTTC
j_gene: TRBJ2-7; v_gene: TRBV10-3; abundance: many; d_gene: -; CDR3aa: CAISGGTLEQYF; CDR3nt: TGTGCCATCAGTGGAGGGACCTTAGAGCAGTACTTC
j_gene: TRBJ1-2; v_gene: TRBV2; abundance: many; d_gene: -; CDR3aa: CASSFDYGYTF; CDR3nt: TGTGCCAGCAGTTTTGACTATGGCTACACCTTC
j_gene: TRBJ1-1; v_gene: TRBV7-9; abundance: many; d_gene: -; CDR3aa: CASTSPAGEAFF; CDR3nt: TGTGCCAGCACCTCCCCAGCGGGTGAAGCTTTCTTT